The 8 T cell receptor beta chains below come from one sample, sequenced in a study of a mutant IDH1 vaccine in newly diagnosed glioma. The table came from immunoSEQ multiplex PCR; TCRdb's copy has only in-frame clones and leaves some out. The top ten clones hold 5.3% of a sample with 75,000 to 100,000 clones, about 80% of them seen once. The time point here: baseline, week 1 (first vaccination visit). Treatment noted: pre-vaccination baseline after standard-of-care therapy. Sample: PBMCs, taken from a glioma patient treated with radiotherapy, temozolomide or both. These receptors were taken from a man aged 40-49 years with glioma. Some clones in this sample may be carry-over from other donors' samples.

The chain recombines TRBV30 with TRBJ1-2; TRBD1 is a possible D gene (5 bases). Trimming removed 3 bases at V and 8 bases at J, with 13 bases between. The V gene's germline CDR1 is GTSNPN and CDR2 SVGIG (reference sequence). The CDR3 is made up of 12 amino acids. CDR3 nucleotide sequence: TGTGCCTGGAGGAAGGGGAACGGCGGCTACACCTTC. It is translated as CAWRKGNGGYTF.

The chain uses TRBV6-5 and TRBJ1-6; 7 bases fit TRBD1. The V gene's germline CDR1 is MNHEY and CDR2 SVGAGI. The V gene end was trimmed by 2 bases and the J gene end by 9 bases; junction bases not matched to a gene: 1. This CDR3 comprises 13 residues. In DNA, the CDR3 is TGTGCCAGCAGTTACGACAGGGTTTCACCCCTCCACTTT. It encodes CASSYDRVSPLHF.

The chain couples TRBV6-5 to TRBJ2-7, with D possibly matching TRBD2 (6 bases). This CDR3 contains 15 residues. Germline CDR1 reads MNHEY; CDR2 reads SVGAGI. V shed 5 bases and J shed 0 bases, with 14 bases lying between them. The CDR3 is CASSIVAESSYEQYF. The CDR3 DNA reads TGTGCCAGCAGTATAGTAGCGGAGAGCTCCTACGAGCAGTACTTC.

The CDR3 DNA follows: TGTGCCAGCAGTCCCCCCGGGACACCGAACACTGAAGCTTTCTTT. The encoded protein is CASSPPGTPNTEAFF. The chain joins TRBV6-5 to TRBJ1-1; tentative D call: TRBD1 (6 bases). The ends were cut back, 5 bases at V and 1 base at J, with 14 bases in the middle. CDR1 and CDR2 (germline): MNHEY, SVGAGI. The CDR3 length is 15 residues.

V usage is TRBV30 and J usage is TRBJ1-2, with 10 bases fitting TRBD1. Trimming took 3 bases from V and 7 from J; bases not matched to a gene: 8. There are 14 residues in the CDR3. Germline CDR1 GTSNPN, CDR2 SVGIG (reference sequence). The CDR3 DNA is TGTGCCTGGAGAAGGACAGGGGGACGTTCTGGCTACACCTTC. It yields the protein CAWRRTGGRSGYTF.

This rearrangement joins TRBV30 to TRBJ1-5; D possibly corresponds to TRBD1 (5 bases). This CDR3 is built from 13 residues. V was shortened by 3 bases and J by 6 bases, with 12 bases between the two germline ends. Germline CDR1 is GTSNPN and CDR2 is SVGIG (reference sequence). The CDR3: CAWSGGGSQPQHF. The CDR3 region has the DNA TGTGCCTGGAGCGGGGGAGGGAGTCAGCCCCAGCATTTT.

The V and J genes are TRBV5-1 and TRBJ2-2, with 9 nucleotides matching TRBD1. The germline CDR1 and CDR2 sequences are SGHRS and YFSETQ. The CDR3 sequence is 16 residues long. With 7 bases clipped from V and 1 base from J, the junction kept 8 bases outside the gene matches. The DNA of the CDR3 is TGCGCCAGCCGATTGACAGGGGGACAGAACACCGGGGAGCTGTTTTTT. It specifies CASRLTGGQNTGELFF.

The genes are TRBV29-1 and TRBJ1-5; 7 bases are a match to TRBD1. Germline values: CDR1 SQVTM, CDR2 ANQGSEA. The V segment lost 4 bases and the J segment 6 bases; nucleotides outside the gene matches: 6. The CDR3 sequence is 13 residues long. This CDR3 is CSVARGIGQPQHF. For the CDR3, the DNA is TGCAGCGTTGCCAGGGGGATAGGTCAGCCCCAGCATTTT. Using reference TRBV29-1 and TRBJ1-5 for the parts outside the CDR3, the full variable domain is SAVISQKPSRDICQRGTSLTIQCQVDSQVTMMFWYRQQPGQSLTLIATANQGSEATYESGFVIDKFPISRPNLTFSTLTVSNMSPEDSSIYLCSVARGIGQPQHFGDGTRLSIL.